This T cell receptor (beta chain) was identified in a study of OX40 agonist ivuxolimab in advanced cancers. For the study at large: Ivuxolimab, an agonist antibody against OX40 (CD134), was given to patients. In three patients, partial responses were observed, one with hepatocellular carcinoma and two with cutaneous melanoma. Study-wide results and limits: Compared with CD4+, CD8+ T cells on average had more expanded clones.

The protocol was immunoSEQ multiplex PCR, while the TCRdb copy is restricted to in-frame clones and leaves out a portion. The data show over 55,000 clones, 84% seen once. This clone has a handful of counts. What it binds is unknown. The CDR3 loop spans 16 amino acids. From germline, CDR1 is SGHTA and CDR2 FQGNSA. The germline V and J ends were trimmed by 4 bases and 4 bases, with 18 bases remaining between them. The specimen was CD4+ or CD8+ T cells sorted from blood, collected in a trial of the OX40 agonist ivuxolimab. The chain joins TRBV7-2 to TRBJ2-3, with D tentatively TRBD1 or TRBD2 (5 bases each). The sequence was collected from an adult with an advanced solid tumor such as melanoma, head and neck, liver or kidney cancer. In DNA, the CDR3 is TGTGCCAGCAGCTCCCCGGGGACGCCGACGGCAGATACGCAGTATTTT. Translation: CASSSPGTPTADTQYF.